This T cell receptor (beta chain) was profiled in a study of long-term antiretroviral therapy in people with HIV. Study results and limitations: Clones expanded before ART dominated the repertoire at all time points.

Germline-derived CDR1 and CDR2 are SGDLS and YYNGEE. V gave up 4 bases and J gave up 7 bases, with 17 bases separating them. The CDR3 spans 14 residues. Remarks on this clone: Its antigen is undetermined.

Investigators performed immunoSEQ version v3.0 at survey level. Libraries were prepared by immunoSEQ multiplex PCR; TCRdb keeps only in-frame clonotypes and omits some of them. The sample contains roughly 21,000 clones, about 80% of which appear only once. Specimen: unsorted PBMCs, collected 4.1 years after starting antiretroviral therapy. The TCR comes from a woman between 40 and 55 years old with HIV. The V gene is TRBV9, the J gene TRBJ1-2, with D unresolved. The DNA for the CDR3 is TGTGCCAGCAGCCCCACGGGAGACGGACGTGGCTACACCTTC. Residues: CASSPTGDGRGYTF.